This TCR beta chain was captured in a study of blood T cell repertoires in COVID-19 (dated by TCRdb to the early 2020s). With regard to the full study: Samples from collaborators originated in the United States, Italy and Spain and spanned both the acute and convalescent phases of COVID-19. The prospective study material was composed of cDNA or gDNA derived from T cells, B-cell-depleted T cells, or PBMCs. Deeply sampled blood TCRbeta repertoires from subjects exposed to, actively infected with, or recovered from COVID-19 were included in the dataset. A freely available public database, intended as a resource for researchers studying the immune response to SARS-CoV-2, is where the repertoires were released. The samples were drawn from two sources: the first 160 participants of the ongoing ImmuneRACE study, and fewer than 1,500 subjects contributed by 6 global collaborators. A de-identified subject ID, COVID-19 status, age in years and sex were almost always included in the sample metadata. Where available, HLA class I and class II types were taken from metadata supplied by the sample provider and were not determined by assay-based typing.

Whole blood was collected in K2EDTA tubes by collaborating institutions according to the institutions' own protocols. For TCRbeta analysis, collaborator samples were shipped as frozen whole blood, as isolated PBMCs, or as DNA extracted from either sample type. TCRbeta CDR3 regions were amplified from genomic DNA using the immunoSEQ Assay, a bias-controlled multiplex PCR. Per the source publication's procedure: Within the assay, amplification of reference gene primers was used to estimate how many nucleated cells each sample contained. To quantify the absolute abundance of each unique TCRbeta CDR3 rearrangement, sequence reads were collapsed and filtered. Productive Simpson clonality was computed per sample as the square root of Simpson's diversity index over productive rearrangements. In its TCRdb copy, this immuneACCESS table keeps in-frame sequences only and misses some clones. Where compared with another copy, unresolved V genes explain less than half of these, and the others have no known cause. D and trimming were read from the DNA, whereas the V and J calls and clone size are those reported in that table. The sample table contains 650,000 to 800,000 clones; only one count was recorded for 85% to 90% of them. The ten largest clones add up to about 0.24% of the sample.

As concerns this clone: Which antigen it targets is not known. Base qualities are not recorded, but no much larger clone differs from it by a single base.

The paper as a whole reports these results and caveats: The amount of clinical and demographic metadata varied by source and participant and was provided uncurated.

CDR3 length: 14 amino acids, cysteine to phenylalanine. Only the CDR3 part of the read is kept: 42 bases, read in frame from the first base. At the junction V is shortened by 0 bases and J by 9 bases, with 9 bases in between. The CDR1 and CDR2 encoded by the germline V gene are MGHRA and YSYEKL. This receptor chain uses TRBV4-1 and TRBJ1-6; TRBD1 could be the D gene, as 6 bases match. The source is a woman under 30 with acute or convalescent COVID-19. Sequencing was carried out using peripheral blood. The DNA sequence is TGCGCCAGCAGCCAAGAAACAGGGATTTCACCCCTCCACTTT. It is translated as CASSQETGISPLHF.